Listed here are 20 T cell receptor beta chains from one sample, sequenced in a study of T-cell memory formation after mild COVID-19. MiXCR, applied by TCRdb to the 5' RACE reads, yields one record per CDR3 protein. This repertoire shows almost 550,000 distinct CDR3 sequences, over 20% found once; its top ten account for under 15%. Sample: PBMCs or a T cell subset sorted from them (not recorded which). These receptors were obtained from an adult woman who had mild COVID-19 (a few samples of this study predate the infection). Cell type and time point are not known.

This clonotype was recorded a few times. The chain combines TRBV20-1 with TRBJ1-1; the D gene is possibly TRBD1 (5 bases). The germline gives CDR1 DFQATT, CDR2 SNEGSKA (reference sequence). The V gene lost 3 bases and the J gene lost 1 base, with 15 bases spanning the gap. The CDR3 loop spans 15 amino acids. CDR3 coding DNA: TGCAGTGCTAGCTCGGCTGGGGGAGGGAACACTGAAGCTTTCTTT. This translates into CSASSAGGGNTEAFF.

The rearrangement links TRBV20-1 to TRBJ1-1, with TRBD1 matching 7 bases. CDR1 is DFQATT, CDR2 SNEGSKA, per germline (reference sequence). The J segment lost 10 bases and the V segment lost 0 bases, leaving 11 bases of the junction unmatched. The CDR3 runs 14 residues. The CDR3, as DNA: TGCAGTGCTAGAGATCCAGGGGGGGCAGCAGGAGCTTTCTTT. It translates to CSARDPGGAAGAFF.

The chain is built from TRBV29-1 and TRBJ2-5, with D unresolved. Germline-derived CDR1 and CDR2 are SQVTM and ANQGSEA. Trimming left V 3 bases short and J 3 bases short, with 5 bases between. The CDR3 spans 11 residues. CDR3: CSVDGEETQYF. In DNA, the CDR3 is TGCAGCGTTGATGGGGAAGAGACCCAGTACTTC.

The gene calls are TRBV6-2 or TRBV6-3 and TRBJ2-1; D is possibly TRBD2 (5 bases). Trimming took 2 bases from V and 8 from J, leaving 13 bases between them. CDR1 MNHEY and CDR2 SVGEGT come from the germline V gene. The CDR3 is made up of 14 amino acids. The DNA of the CDR3 is TGTGCCAGCAGTTACGTCACGGAGGCCGATGAGCAGTTCTTC. Translated, it gives CASSYVTEADEQFF.

The rearrangement uses TRBV24-1 and TRBJ2-7; 7 nucleotides line up with TRBD1. The CDR3 is made up of 17 amino acids. Trimming took 5 bases from V and 2 from J; bases not matched to a gene: 14. Per germline, CDR1 KGHDR and CDR2 SFDVKD. The CDR3 here is CATSAGGNRGPTYEQYF. In DNA form, the CDR3 reads TGTGCCACCAGTGCGGGTGGTAACAGGGGCCCCACCTACGAGCAGTACTTC.

This chain joins TRBV29-1 and TRBJ2-2; D remains ambiguous. Per the germline V gene, CDR1 is SQVTM and CDR2 is ANQGSEA. V was cut by 6 bases and J by 0 bases, with 14 bases left in between. This CDR3 contains 15 residues. The chain's CDR3 is CSVTHTRANTGELFF. CDR3 bases: TGCAGCGTCACTCACACGCGTGCGAACACCGGGGAGCTGTTTTTT.

The genes are TRBV6-1 and TRBJ1-1, with no clear D. The length of the CDR3 is 16 residues. Trimming pared 1 base from V and 1 base from J, leaving 13 bases between. Germline CDR1 is MNHNS and CDR2 is SASEGT. CDR3 residues: CASSEGIGWENTEAFF. CDR3 nucleotide sequence: TGTGCCAGCAGTGAAGGAATCGGGTGGGAGAACACTGAAGCTTTCTTT.

The CDR3 is CASSLTSGRAFDTGELFF. In DNA form, the CDR3 reads TGTGCCAGCAGCTTGACTAGCGGGAGGGCATTCGACACCGGGGAGCTGTTTTTT. The chain has TRBV27 and TRBJ2-2, with TRBD2 identical over 14 bases. The CDR3 runs to 18 residues. After removal of 6 bases from V and 3 bases from J, the junction contained 9 bases not matched to a gene. Germline CDR1 MNHEY, CDR2 SMNVEV (reference sequence).

V is TRBV3-1 and J is TRBJ1-3; possible D gene TRBD1, 5 bases. Germline CDR1 LGHDT, CDR2 YNNKEL (reference sequence). Between the trimmed V and J ends, which lost 4 bases and 3 bases, there was a span of 16 bases. The CDR3 loop spans 16 amino acids. CDR3 loop: CASSLDRQILGNTIYF. In DNA form, the CDR3 reads TGTGCCAGCAGCCTAGACAGACAGATCCTTGGAAACACCATATATTTT.

The chain links TRBV5-1 to TRBJ1-2; D call uncertain. The CDR3 has 15 residues. In germline, CDR1 is SGHRS, CDR2 YFSETQ. With 1 base removed from V and 6 bases from J, the gap between germline ends came to 16 bases. CDR3 amino acids: CASSLFSQSPHGYTF. CDR3 nucleotide sequence: TGCGCCAGCAGCTTGTTCAGCCAAAGCCCTCATGGCTACACCTTC.

The J gene is TRBJ2-7, the V gene TRBV20-1; 7 bases align to TRBD1. The V segment lost 3 bases and the J segment 1 base; nucleotides outside the gene matches: 3. The CDR3 length is 13 residues. Germline V lookup: CDR1 DFQATT, CDR2 SNEGSKA (reference sequence). The CDR3 spells CSARGDSSYEQYF. In DNA form, the CDR3 reads TGCAGTGCTAGGGGGGACAGTTCCTACGAGCAGTACTTC.

This clonotype was seen more than once but under ten times. The J gene is TRBJ2-5, the V gene TRBV12-3 or TRBV12-4, with D perhaps being TRBD1 or TRBD2 (7 bases each). The V gene lost 5 bases and the J gene lost 2 bases, with 15 bases spanning the gap. CDR3 size: 15 residues. CDR3 nucleotides: TGTGCCAGCAGTGCGGGTCAGGGGGGGCAAGAGACCCAGTACTTC. Its translation is CASSAGQGGQETQYF.

V is TRBV29-1 and J is TRBJ2-1; the D call may be TRBD1 or TRBD2 (6 bases each). CDR1 is SQVTM, CDR2 ANQGSEA, per germline. Trimming pared 1 base from V and 5 bases from J, leaving 12 bases between. CDR3 length: 14 residues. This chain's CDR3 is CSVEGWGADNEQFF. As DNA, the CDR3 is TGCAGCGTTGAAGGATGGGGGGCCGACAATGAGCAGTTCTTC.

CDR3 nucleotides: TGCGCCAGCAGCCAAGTCCCCGGAGCAACTAATGAAAAACTGTTTTTT. Amino acid sequence: CASSQVPGATNEKLFF. J is TRBJ1-4 and V is TRBV4-1; D ambiguous. V was clipped by 1 base and J by 0 bases, with 9 bases between them. This CDR3 is 16 amino acids long. The V gene's germline CDR1 is MGHRA and CDR2 YSYEKL.

The table lists this clonotype with a few counts. The rearrangement links TRBV30 to TRBJ2-2; no reliable D call. The V gene lost 6 bases and the J gene lost 5 bases, with 19 bases spanning the gap. Germline-derived CDR1 and CDR2 are GTSNPN and SVGIG (reference sequence). The CDR3 runs to 15 residues. In nucleotides, the CDR3 is TGTGCCTGCGCCCGTAGGTTAGCCGGTACCGGGGAGCTGTTTTTT. It yields the protein CACARRLAGTGELFF.

This clonotype came up a few times. This chain links TRBV29-1 with TRBJ2-1; D is perhaps TRBD1 (6 bases). The CDR3 extends over 12 amino acids. The germline V gene has CDR1 SQVTM and CDR2 ANQGSEA. V lost 4 bases and J 7 bases, leaving 11 bases between the germline ends. CDR3 protein: CSVVGQLNEQFF. For the CDR3, the DNA is TGCAGCGTTGTTGGACAGCTAAATGAGCAGTTCTTC.

The rearrangement links TRBV18 to TRBJ1-1, with D possibly matching TRBD1 (5 bases). Trimming took off 5 bases at V and 7 bases at J, with 14 bases between the two ends. The germline V gene has CDR1 KGHSH and CDR2 LQKENI. CDR3 length: 13 amino acids. The CDR3 sequence is CASSSKLQVEAFF. In nucleotides, the CDR3 is TGTGCCAGCTCATCGAAATTACAGGTTGAAGCTTTCTTT.

V gene TRBV4-1 combines with J gene TRBJ1-2; 8 positions agree with TRBD1. Germline-derived CDR1 and CDR2 are MGHRA and YSYEKL. The CDR3 is 15 amino acids. V shed 0 bases, J shed 4 bases, and the junction held 4 bases outside the gene matches. For the CDR3, the DNA is TGCGCCAGCAGCCAAGAGAGGACAGGGAGCTATGGCTACACCTTC. Encoded protein: CASSQERTGSYGYTF.

Concerning this clonotype: A junction boundary mismatches the germline segment, possibly from a read error. V gene TRBV30 combines with J gene TRBJ2-1, with D possibly called TRBD1 or TRBD2 (6 bases each). The CDR3 is 14 amino acids. Germline CDR1 reads GTSNPN; CDR2 reads SVGIG (reference sequence). DNA of the CDR3: TGTGCCTGGAGTCTAGGTGGGGGGCGCAATGGGCAGTTCTTC. Amino acid sequence: CAWSLGGGRNGQFF. Together with reference TRBV30 and TRBJ2-1, the CDR3 gives the full variable domain: SQTIHQWPATLVQPVGSPLSLECTVEGTSNPNLYWYRQAAGRGLQLLFYSVGIGQISSEVPQNLSASRPQDRQFILSSKKLLLSDSGFYLCAWSLGGGRNGQFFGPGTRLTVL.

This chain joins TRBV7-9 and TRBJ2-7; D is ambiguous. Germline V gene data show CDR1 as SEHNR and CDR2 as FQNEAQ (reference sequence). This CDR3 comprises 12 residues. V dropped 5 bases and J dropped 5 bases, with 10 bases sitting between them. The DNA of the CDR3 is TGTGCCAGCAGCACCCCCTTCGACGAGCAGTACTTC. It translates to CASSTPFDEQYF.